This T cell receptor beta chain comes out of a study of neoadjuvant anti-PD-1 for oral cavity cancer. About the study: Patients mostly received three to four biweekly nivolumab doses at 3 mg/kg before surgery. Patients without progression got a fourth dose around day 43. General study findings and limits: Treg/Th17 ratio rose with pretreatment blood and fell with post-treatment tumor TCRbeta clonality. With a few patients per group, TCR findings need larger cohorts.

In this sample, this clone turned up once. Its antigen is currently unknown. TCRdb keeps only in-frame clones here, not all; method: immunoSEQ multiplex PCR. Of fewer than 90,000 clones in the sample, 70% to 90% were seen once. Germline V lookup: CDR1 SQVTM, CDR2 ANQGSEA. There are 15 residues in the CDR3. V lost 5 bases and J lost 2; bases outside the gene matches: 9. Time point specified: after neoadjuvant nivolumab, at surgical resection. The source is a person aged 40 to 85 with oral cavity squamous cell carcinoma. The material sequenced was PBMCs, taken after nivolumab (anti-PD-1) treatment. The V call is TRBV29-1, the J call TRBJ2-4; 7 nucleotides match TRBD2. CDR3 DNA: TGCAGCGTTCTAATATGGGGAGGGACCAAAAACATTCAGTACTTC. Translation gives CSVLIWGGTKNIQYF.